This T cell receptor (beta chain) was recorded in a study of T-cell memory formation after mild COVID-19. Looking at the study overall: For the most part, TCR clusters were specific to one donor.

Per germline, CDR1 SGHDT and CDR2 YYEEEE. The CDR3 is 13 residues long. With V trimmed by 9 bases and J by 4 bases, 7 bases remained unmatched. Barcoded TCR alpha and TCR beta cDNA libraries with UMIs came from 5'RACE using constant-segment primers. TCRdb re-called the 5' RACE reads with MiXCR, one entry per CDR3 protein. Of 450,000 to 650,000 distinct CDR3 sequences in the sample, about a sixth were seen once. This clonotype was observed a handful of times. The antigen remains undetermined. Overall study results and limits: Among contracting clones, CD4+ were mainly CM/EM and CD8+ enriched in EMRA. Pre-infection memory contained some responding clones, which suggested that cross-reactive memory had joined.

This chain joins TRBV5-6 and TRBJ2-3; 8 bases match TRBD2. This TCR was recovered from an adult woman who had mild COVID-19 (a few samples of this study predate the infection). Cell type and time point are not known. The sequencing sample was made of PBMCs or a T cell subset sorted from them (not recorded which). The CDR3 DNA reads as TGTGCCACCGCCGGGACTAGTGCAGATACGCAGTATTTT. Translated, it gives CATAGTSADTQYF.